A selection of T cell receptor beta chains follows, all from one sample in a study of blood T cell repertoires in COVID-19. Sequenced by immunoSEQ multiplex PCR; TCRdb stores in-frame clones only, minus some. The profile shows about 270,000 clones, less than 90% of them singletons. Sequenced input: PBMCs or T cells enriched from blood (not recorded which). These TCRs come from a woman in her forties or fifties who had recovered from COVID-19. Each CDR3 is given with its conserved first and last residue. D genes are given only for firm matches. Clone size is not always given. Where it is, it says once, few, many or a class for expanded clones.

D gene: -; J gene: TRBJ1-4; clone size: -; V gene: TRBV6-5; CDR3 DNA: TGTGCCAGTGGACGGGATTTATCTGAAAAACTGTTTTTT; CDR3 protein: CASGRDLSEKLFF
D gene: TRBD1; J gene: TRBJ1-5; clone size: -; V gene: TRBV24-1; CDR3 DNA: TGTGCCACAAAAGGGACAGGGGATCAGCCCCAGCATTTT; CDR3 protein: CATKGTGDQPQHF
D gene: -; J gene: TRBJ2-7; clone size: -; V gene: TRBV7-8; CDR3 DNA: TGTGCCAGCAGCCCAGGGGTGGGTGGCGAGCAGTACTTC; CDR3 protein: CASSPGVGGEQYF
D gene: TRBD2; J gene: TRBJ2-1; clone size: -; V gene: TRBV5-4; CDR3 DNA: TGTGCCAGCAGCGGCCGACTAGCGGGAGTCAGTGAGCAGTTCTTC; CDR3 protein: CASSGRLAGVSEQFF
D gene: TRBD2; J gene: TRBJ2-3; clone size: -; V gene: TRBV5-1; CDR3 DNA: TGCGCCAGCAGCATAGCGGGAGTGAGCACAGATACGCAGTATTTT; CDR3 protein: CASSIAGVSTDTQYF
D gene: TRBD1; J gene: TRBJ2-1; clone size: -; V gene: TRBV5-1; CDR3 DNA: TGCGCCAGCAGCACCGGGACAGCCCCCCTTGAGCAGTTCTTC; CDR3 protein: CASSTGTAPLEQFF
D gene: TRBD2; J gene: TRBJ2-1; clone size: -; V gene: TRBV28; CDR3 DNA: TGTGCCAGCAGTCCCTCCGGTTCCGCGGGAGGTTTTAATGAGCAGTTCTTC; CDR3 protein: CASSPSGSAGGFNEQFF
D gene: -; J gene: TRBJ2-2; clone size: -; V gene: TRBV18; CDR3 DNA: TGTGCCAGCTCACCCTCAAGCGGGAACACCGGGGAGCTGTTTTTT; CDR3 protein: CASSPSSGNTGELFF
D gene: TRBD2; J gene: TRBJ2-1; clone size: -; V gene: TRBV15; CDR3 DNA: TGTGCCACCAGCAGAGTCCTAGCGGGATACAATGAGCAGTTCTTC; CDR3 protein: CATSRVLAGYNEQFF
D gene: -; J gene: TRBJ1-2; clone size: -; V gene: TRBV6-5; CDR3 DNA: TGTGCCAGCAAAACACAACAAGGAGGTGGCTACACCTTC; CDR3 protein: CASKTQQGGGYTF
D gene: TRBD1; J gene: TRBJ2-7; clone size: -; V gene: TRBV5-1; CDR3 DNA: TGCGCCAGCAGCTTGGAACAGGGGACGTACGAGCAGTACTTC; CDR3 protein: CASSLEQGTYEQYF
D gene: TRBD1; J gene: TRBJ2-2; clone size: -; V gene: TRBV2; CDR3 DNA: TGTGCCAGCAGTGGGACAGGGGAAGGGGAGCTGTTTTTT; CDR3 protein: CASSGTGEGELFF
D gene: -; J gene: TRBJ1-3; clone size: -; V gene: TRBV5-1; CDR3 DNA: TGCGCCAGCGCGCACGGGGGCTCTGGAAACACCATATATTTT; CDR3 protein: CASAHGGSGNTIYF
D gene: -; J gene: TRBJ1-5; clone size: -; V gene: TRBV7-2; CDR3 DNA: TGTGCCAGCAGGTCCTCGGGGGTGGATCAGCCCCAGCATTTT; CDR3 protein: CASRSSGVDQPQHF
D gene: TRBD1; J gene: TRBJ1-2; clone size: -; V gene: TRBV18; CDR3 DNA: TGTGCCAGCTCAGGGACAGTAAGGACCTATGGCTACACCTTC; CDR3 protein: CASSGTVRTYGYTF
D gene: TRBD1; J gene: TRBJ1-4; clone size: -; V gene: TRBV7-9; CDR3 DNA: TGTGCCAGCAGCAAAGACAGGGGGCCTAATGAAAAACTGTTTTTT; CDR3 protein: CASSKDRGPNEKLFF
D gene: TRBD1; J gene: TRBJ2-6; clone size: -; V gene: TRBV27; CDR3 DNA: TGTGCCAGTGGAGTGCAGGGGGCCTATGGGGCCAACGTCCTGACTTTC; CDR3 protein: CASGVQGAYGANVLTF
D gene: -; J gene: TRBJ2-1; clone size: -; V gene: TRBV28; CDR3 DNA: TGTGCCAGCAGTTCTTTAGCGGAAAGCTCCTACAATGAGCAGTTCTTC; CDR3 protein: CASSSLAESSYNEQFF
D gene: TRBD1; J gene: TRBJ2-7; clone size: -; V gene: TRBV24-1; CDR3 DNA: TGTGCCACCAGTGACACCGGGACAGGCTACGAGCAGTACTTC; CDR3 protein: CATSDTGTGYEQYF
D gene: -; J gene: TRBJ1-1; clone size: once; V gene: TRBV29-1; CDR3 DNA: TGCAGCGGGGTAGGGGGATGGTCGATGAACACTGAAGCTTTCTTT; CDR3 protein: CSGVGGWSMNTEAFF
D gene: -; J gene: TRBJ1-1; clone size: -; V gene: TRBV12-3/TRBV12-4; CDR3 DNA: TGTGCCAGCAGTCTCGGGAGTGAAGCTTTCTTT; CDR3 protein: CASSLGSEAFF
D gene: -; J gene: TRBJ1-2; clone size: -; V gene: TRBV7-2; CDR3 DNA: TGTGCCAGCAGCTTGCCACAAAACTATGGCTACACCTTC; CDR3 protein: CASSLPQNYGYTF
D gene: -; J gene: TRBJ2-2; clone size: once; V gene: TRBV10-2; CDR3 DNA: TGCGCCAGCAGGAGCGGCGGCGGAGGCACCGGGGAGCTGTTTTTT; CDR3 protein: CASRSGGGGTGELFF
D gene: -; J gene: TRBJ1-2; clone size: -; V gene: TRBV10-3; CDR3 DNA: TGTGCCATCAGTGAGTCAGGGGGAGGCTACACCTTC; CDR3 protein: CAISESGGGYTF
D gene: TRBD1; J gene: TRBJ1-5; clone size: -; V gene: TRBV30; CDR3 DNA: TGTGCCTGGGGCGGACAGGGAGGAGGAAATCAGCCCCAGCATTTT; CDR3 protein: CAWGGQGGGNQPQHF
D gene: TRBD2; J gene: TRBJ2-7; clone size: -; V gene: TRBV6-1; CDR3 DNA: TGTGCCAGCAGTGAGCGGGAGTGGTACGAGCAGTACTTC; CDR3 protein: CASSEREWYEQYF
D gene: -; J gene: TRBJ2-2; clone size: -; V gene: TRBV4-2; CDR3 DNA: TGTGCCGGACAAGACAGGAACACCGGGGAGCTGTTTTTT; CDR3 protein: CAGQDRNTGELFF
D gene: TRBD2; J gene: TRBJ2-3; clone size: -; V gene: TRBV4-3; CDR3 DNA: TGCGCCAGCAGCCGCGGACTAGGAGTCGATACGCAGTATTTT; CDR3 protein: CASSRGLGVDTQYF
D gene: -; J gene: TRBJ1-2; clone size: -; V gene: TRBV28; CDR3 DNA: TGTGCCAGTCTTCTAGAGAGGACAAGTCATAACTATGGCTACACCTTC; CDR3 protein: CASLLERTSHNYGYTF
D gene: -; J gene: TRBJ1-2; clone size: -; V gene: TRBV12-3/TRBV12-4; CDR3 DNA: TGTGCCAGCATCCGGGACATAGGTGGCTACACCTTC; CDR3 protein: CASIRDIGGYTF
D gene: -; J gene: TRBJ1-2; clone size: -; V gene: TRBV3-1/TRBV3-2; CDR3 DNA: TGTGCCAGCAGCCTAGAGGGGCTTCCCTATGGCTACACCTTC; CDR3 protein: CASSLEGLPYGYTF
D gene: -; J gene: TRBJ1-2; clone size: few; V gene: TRBV7-9; CDR3 DNA: TGTGCCAGCAGCTTAGACTCGGGACAATACACCTTC; CDR3 protein: CASSLDSGQYTF
D gene: TRBD2; J gene: TRBJ2-1; clone size: once; V gene: TRBV3-1/TRBV3-2; CDR3 DNA: TGTGCCAGCAGCTTACTCCCGGGACTAGCGGGAGAAGAGCAGTTCTTC; CDR3 protein: CASSLLPGLAGEEQFF
D gene: TRBD2; J gene: TRBJ2-2; clone size: -; V gene: TRBV5-4; CDR3 DNA: TGTGCCAGCAGCTTAACTAGCGGGAGAGAGGCGGAGCTGTTTTTT; CDR3 protein: CASSLTSGREAELFF
D gene: -; J gene: TRBJ1-5; clone size: once; V gene: TRBV24-1; CDR3 DNA: TGTGCCACCAGTGACCGAACAGATTTTAGCAATCAGCCCCAGCATTTT; CDR3 protein: CATSDRTDFSNQPQHF
D gene: TRBD1; J gene: TRBJ1-2; clone size: -; V gene: TRBV4-1; CDR3 DNA: TGCGCCAGCAGCCCAGGACAGGGAGGGTATGGCTACACCTTC; CDR3 protein: CASSPGQGGYGYTF
D gene: TRBD2; J gene: TRBJ2-1; clone size: -; V gene: TRBV10-3; CDR3 DNA: TGTGCCATCAGTGAGGAGGGACTAGCGGCCTACAATGAGCAGTTCTTC; CDR3 protein: CAISEEGLAAYNEQFF
D gene: TRBD2; J gene: TRBJ2-3; clone size: -; V gene: TRBV5-1; CDR3 DNA: TGCGCCAGCAGGGGACTAGGAGGACTAGAGGGCGAAACTAGCACAGATACGCAGTATTTT; CDR3 protein: CASRGLGGLEGETSTDTQYF
D gene: -; J gene: TRBJ1-5; clone size: -; V gene: TRBV7-2; CDR3 DNA: TGTGCCAGCAGCTTATACTCAGGTACGCAGCCCCAGCATTTT; CDR3 protein: CASSLYSGTQPQHF
D gene: -; J gene: TRBJ2-7; clone size: -; V gene: TRBV5-1; CDR3 DNA: TGCGCCAGCAGCTTGGGATCCGGGGCCTACGAGCAGTACTTC; CDR3 protein: CASSLGSGAYEQYF
D gene: TRBD1; J gene: TRBJ1-1; clone size: once; V gene: TRBV28; CDR3 DNA: TGTGCCAGCAGCCGAGCGGACAGGGACGACGGTGAAGCTTTCTTT; CDR3 protein: CASSRADRDDGEAFF
D gene: -; J gene: TRBJ1-2; clone size: -; V gene: TRBV27; CDR3 DNA: TGTGCCAGCAGTTTCGGGTTTCCCCCGGGTAACTATGGCTACACCTTC; CDR3 protein: CASSFGFPPGNYGYTF
D gene: -; J gene: TRBJ2-1; clone size: -; V gene: TRBV11-2; CDR3 DNA: TGTGCCAGCAGCCCCCCGGGAGCGTCCTACAATGAGCAGTTCTTC; CDR3 protein: CASSPPGASYNEQFF
D gene: -; J gene: TRBJ2-1; clone size: -; V gene: TRBV19; CDR3 DNA: TGTGCCAGTAGTCCTCGTCCGAGCTCCTACAATGAGCAGTTCTTC; CDR3 protein: CASSPRPSSYNEQFF
D gene: TRBD1; J gene: TRBJ2-1; clone size: -; V gene: TRBV7-3; CDR3 DNA: TGTGCCAGCAGCCCAAACCCGGGACAGGGTCTTAATCTTGAGCAGTTCTTC; CDR3 protein: CASSPNPGQGLNLEQFF
D gene: -; J gene: TRBJ1-5; clone size: -; V gene: TRBV28; CDR3 DNA: TGTGCCAGCAGTCGGGTAGGCAATCAGCCCCAGCATTTT; CDR3 protein: CASSRVGNQPQHF
D gene: -; J gene: TRBJ2-1; clone size: -; V gene: TRBV7-3; CDR3 DNA: TGTGCCAGCAGCTTAAGTGCAGGGGTCAATGAGCAGTTCTTC; CDR3 protein: CASSLSAGVNEQFF